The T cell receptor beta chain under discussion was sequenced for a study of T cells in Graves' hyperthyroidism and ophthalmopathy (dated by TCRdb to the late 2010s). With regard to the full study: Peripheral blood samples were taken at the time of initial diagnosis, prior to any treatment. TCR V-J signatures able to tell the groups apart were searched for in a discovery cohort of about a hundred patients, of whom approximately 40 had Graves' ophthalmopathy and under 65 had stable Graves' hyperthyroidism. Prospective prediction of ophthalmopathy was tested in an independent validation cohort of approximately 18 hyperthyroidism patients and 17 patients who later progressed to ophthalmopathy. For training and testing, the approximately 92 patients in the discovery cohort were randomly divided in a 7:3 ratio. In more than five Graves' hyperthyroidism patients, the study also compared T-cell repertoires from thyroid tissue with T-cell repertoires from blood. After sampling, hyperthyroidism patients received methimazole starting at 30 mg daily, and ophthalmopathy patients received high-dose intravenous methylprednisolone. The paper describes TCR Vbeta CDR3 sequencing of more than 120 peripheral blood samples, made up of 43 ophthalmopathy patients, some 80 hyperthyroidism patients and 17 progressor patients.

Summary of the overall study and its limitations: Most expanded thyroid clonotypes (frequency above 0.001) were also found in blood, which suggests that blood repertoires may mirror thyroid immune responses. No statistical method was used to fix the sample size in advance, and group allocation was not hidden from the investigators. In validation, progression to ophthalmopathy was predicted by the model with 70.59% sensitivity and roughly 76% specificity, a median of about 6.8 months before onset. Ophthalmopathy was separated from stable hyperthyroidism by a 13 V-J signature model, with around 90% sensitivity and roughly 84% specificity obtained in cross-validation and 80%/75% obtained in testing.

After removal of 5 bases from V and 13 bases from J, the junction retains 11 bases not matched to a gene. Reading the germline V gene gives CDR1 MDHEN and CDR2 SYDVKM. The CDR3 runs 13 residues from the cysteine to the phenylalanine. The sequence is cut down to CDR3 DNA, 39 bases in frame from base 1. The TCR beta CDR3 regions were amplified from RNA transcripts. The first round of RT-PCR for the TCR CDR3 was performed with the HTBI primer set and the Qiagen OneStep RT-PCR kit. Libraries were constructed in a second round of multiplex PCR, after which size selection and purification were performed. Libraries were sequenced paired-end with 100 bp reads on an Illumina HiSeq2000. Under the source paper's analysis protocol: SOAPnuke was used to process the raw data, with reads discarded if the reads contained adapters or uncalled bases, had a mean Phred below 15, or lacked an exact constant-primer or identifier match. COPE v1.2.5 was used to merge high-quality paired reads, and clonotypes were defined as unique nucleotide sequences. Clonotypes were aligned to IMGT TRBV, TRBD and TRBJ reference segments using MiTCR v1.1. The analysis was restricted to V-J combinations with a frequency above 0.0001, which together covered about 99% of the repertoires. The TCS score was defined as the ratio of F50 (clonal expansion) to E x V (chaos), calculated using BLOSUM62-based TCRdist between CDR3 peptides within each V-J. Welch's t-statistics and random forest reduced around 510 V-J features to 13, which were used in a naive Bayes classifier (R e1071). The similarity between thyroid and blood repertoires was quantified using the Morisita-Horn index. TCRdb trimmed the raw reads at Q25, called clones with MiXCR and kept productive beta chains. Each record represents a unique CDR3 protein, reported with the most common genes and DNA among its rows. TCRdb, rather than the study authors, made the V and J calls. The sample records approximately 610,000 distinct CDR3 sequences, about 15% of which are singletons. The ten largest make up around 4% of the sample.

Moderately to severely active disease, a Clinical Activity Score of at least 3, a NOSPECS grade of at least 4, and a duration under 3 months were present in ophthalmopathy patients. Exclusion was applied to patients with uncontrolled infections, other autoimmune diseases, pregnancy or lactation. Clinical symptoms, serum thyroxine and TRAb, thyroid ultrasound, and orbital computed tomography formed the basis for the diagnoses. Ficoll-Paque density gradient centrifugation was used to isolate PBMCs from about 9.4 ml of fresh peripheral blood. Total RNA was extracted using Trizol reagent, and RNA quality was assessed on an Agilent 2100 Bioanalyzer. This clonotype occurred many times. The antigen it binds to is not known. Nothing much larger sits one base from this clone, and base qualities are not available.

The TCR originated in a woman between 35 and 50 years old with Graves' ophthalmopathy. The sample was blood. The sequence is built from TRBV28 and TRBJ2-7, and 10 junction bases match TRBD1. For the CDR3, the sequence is CASSKNSGTGAYF. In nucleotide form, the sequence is TGTGCCAGCAGTAAAAATTCCGGGACAGGGGCATACTTC.